Described below is a single TCR beta chain sequence and its context. This may be a read error, as it is one base from a much larger clone. This sample is part of a study of T-cell reconstitution after alpha-beta-depleted transplantation in children. Unique molecular identifiers were built into the TCRbeta library. From the PCR reads, TCRdb called clonotypes with MiXCR, one entry per CDR3 protein. The data contain 200,000 or so distinct CDR3 sequences, 5% to 7.5% of them seen just once; the ten biggest clones take up under 6%. CDR3 length: 14 residues. The germline V gene has CDR1 DFQATT and CDR2 SNEGSKA (reference sequence).

This sequence originates from a girl under two years old with combined immunodeficiency, due to receive a stem cell transplant. The sample consisted of PBMCs, taken before TCRalphabeta/CD19-depleted stem cell transplant. The V gene is TRBV20-1, the J gene TRBJ1-2; D is uncertain. CDR3 in DNA: TGCTGTGCTAGAGAGCACAGCCGAAACTATGGCTACACCTTC. It codes for CCAREHSRNYGYTF.